This T cell receptor beta chain was recorded in a study of response to subunit inactivated influenza vaccine. Germline V CDR1 and CDR2: MNHEY, SMNVEV (reference sequence). CDR3 size: 13 residues. J was trimmed by 14 bases and V by 8 bases; bases with no gene match: 13. TCRdb reprocessed the RT-PCR reads via MiXCR and lists one record per CDR3 protein. This table holds 500,000 to 600,000 distinct CDR3 sequences, around 10% found once. These sequences were also reported in another study, on T cells expressing NK-cell markers. From that report: The cDNA for TCR beta came from 5'RACE template switching with UMIs. One of the eight sequenced donors was seronegative, whereas the other seven were HCMV-seropositive.

This material consisted of PBMCs from blood, taken on the day of vaccination. The V call is TRBV27, the J call TRBJ2-1; 9 nucleotides agree with TRBD2. The receptor comes from a middle-aged man who received an inactivated influenza vaccine. The DNA for the CDR3 is TGTGCCAGCCGACCATCCATAGCGGGAGCGGAGTTCTTC. Protein: CASRPSIAGAEFF.